This T cell receptor (beta chain) comes out of a study of cytomegalovirus exposure and HLA in healthy donors. Findings of the study overall: Most of the CMV-associated TCR beta chains (in a later analysis) appeared to be HLA-restricted.

Turning to this clone: Its antigen is not identified.

V was clipped by 8 bases and J by 1 base; unmatched bases: 5. The CDR3 extends over 14 amino acids. Germline CDR1 and CDR2: MNHEY and SVGAGI. PCR primers comprised 60 Vbeta and 13 Jbeta primers. This table comes from immunoSEQ multiplex PCR, and its TCRdb copy is limited to in-frame clones, with some not included. The table includes fewer than 200,000 clones, 80% to 90% detected once. The TCR was taken from a man aged 50 to 59 in good health and CMV-seropositive. Sequenced sample: PBMCs. The rearrangement uses TRBV6-5 and TRBJ2-1, with TRBD2 identical over 7 bases. In nucleotides, the CDR3 is TGTGCCAGCTCTCGGGAGGAATCCTACAATGAGCAGTTCTTC. As protein: CASSREESYNEQFF.